The 9 T cell receptor beta chains reported below all come from one sample, sequenced in a study of T cell responses to AZD1222 COVID-19 vaccine (dated by TCRdb to the early 2020s). The method was the immunoSEQ multiplex PCR assay. Held by TCRdb, this immuneACCESS table contains in-frame sequences only and omits some clones. Under half of the omission traces to an unresolved V gene where checked; the cause of the rest is unknown. Recorded for this sample are more than 100,000 clones; roughly 90% of them occurred a single time. Under 2% of the sample goes to the ten largest clones. The time point label, as the study defines it: baseline before first vaccination. The specimen comprised peripheral blood, sampled on day 0 of AZD1222 vaccination. All receptors derive from an adult in good health.

The rearrangement links TRBV7-2 to TRBJ2-1; perhaps TRBD2 as D (5 bases). With 4 bases removed from V and 5 bases from J, the gap between germline ends came to 18 bases. CDR1 and CDR2 (germline): SGHTA, FQGNSA. This CDR3 has 16 amino acids. CDR3 in DNA: TGTGCCAGCAGCTCCGAACCATCGATCGGGAACAATGAGCAGTTCTTC. This sequence encodes CASSSEPSIGNNEQFF.

The chain joins TRBV7-2 to TRBJ1-2; tentatively, D is TRBD1 (6 bases). There are 15 residues in the CDR3. Per germline, CDR1 SGHTA and CDR2 FQGNSA. The V end was cut by 0 bases, the J end by 4 bases, with 12 bases between. The CDR3 reads CASSLAALDSYGYTF. As DNA, the CDR3 is TGTGCCAGCAGCTTAGCGGCACTGGACAGCTATGGCTACACCTTC.

This clone was seen a few times. The chain combines TRBV11-2 with TRBJ2-7; 9 positions agree with TRBD2. Germline CDR1 SGHAT, CDR2 FQNNGV. The CDR3 totals 16 residues. With V trimmed by 7 bases and J by 3 bases, 13 bases remained unmatched. CDR3 residues: CASTPPGLASLYEQYF. DNA for the CDR3: TGTGCCAGCACTCCGCCGGGACTAGCCTCCCTCTACGAGCAGTACTTC.

The rearrangement links TRBV7-3 to TRBJ2-7, with TRBD1 matching over 7 bases. J gave up 3 bases and V 5 bases, and 4 bases lay outside the gene matches. This CDR3 contains 13 residues. The germline CDR1 and CDR2 sequences are SGHTA and FQGTGA. The CDR3 DNA reads TGTGCCAGCAGCAACGGGACAGTCTACGAGCAGTACTTC. This translates into CASSNGTVYEQYF.

This clone has only a few counts. The gene calls are TRBV19 and TRBJ1-1; the D is unclear. The CDR3 has 14 amino acids. Germline V gene lookup returns CDR1 LNHDA and CDR2 SQIVND (reference sequence). Deletions cut 8 bases from V and 0 bases from J, with 13 bases between. In DNA form, the CDR3 reads TGTGCCAGTTCTCCGCCCCAAGTGAACACTGAAGCTTTCTTT. This codes for CASSPPQVNTEAFF.

The chain recombines TRBV5-6 with TRBJ1-4; D uncertain. Germline CDR1 is SGHDT and CDR2 is YYEEEE. The CDR3 has 15 amino acids. V lost 4 bases to trimming and J lost 4 bases, with 14 bases between them. In DNA, the CDR3 is TGTGCCAGCAGCGGACTACGGGATTTTAATGAAAAACTGTTTTTT. Amino acid sequence: CASSGLRDFNEKLFF.

This clone has just one count. CDR3 in DNA: TGTGCCAGCAGTTTAGGGGGCGATAATTCACCCCTCCACTTT. Residues: CASSLGGDNSPLHF. The V call is TRBV28, the J call TRBJ1-6; tentatively, D is TRBD1 (6 bases). The germline V and J ends were trimmed by 2 bases and 5 bases, with 7 bases remaining between them. Germline V gene lookup returns CDR1 MDHEN and CDR2 SYDVKM. The CDR3 runs 14 residues.

V usage is TRBV28 and J usage is TRBJ2-7; D assignment may be TRBD1 or TRBD2 (5 bases each). This CDR3 is built from 13 residues. Trimming shortened V by 7 bases and J by 9 bases, and 19 bases separated the two germline ends. From germline, CDR1 is MDHEN and CDR2 SYDVKM. The CDR3 protein is CASNPPSARGQYF. Here the CDR3 DNA reads TGTGCCAGCAACCCTCCAAGTGCGAGGGGGCAGTACTTC.

This clone was recorded once. The chain has TRBV11-3 and TRBJ2-7; 10 bases are shared with TRBD2. V shed 5 bases and J 6 bases; nucleotides not matched to a gene: 10. Germline CDR1 SGHNT, CDR2 YENEEA. CDR3 length: 15 amino acids. CDR3 amino acids: CASSRSGTSAPEQYF. The CDR3 DNA reads TGTGCCAGCAGCCGGTCCGGGACTAGCGCACCCGAGCAGTACTTC.